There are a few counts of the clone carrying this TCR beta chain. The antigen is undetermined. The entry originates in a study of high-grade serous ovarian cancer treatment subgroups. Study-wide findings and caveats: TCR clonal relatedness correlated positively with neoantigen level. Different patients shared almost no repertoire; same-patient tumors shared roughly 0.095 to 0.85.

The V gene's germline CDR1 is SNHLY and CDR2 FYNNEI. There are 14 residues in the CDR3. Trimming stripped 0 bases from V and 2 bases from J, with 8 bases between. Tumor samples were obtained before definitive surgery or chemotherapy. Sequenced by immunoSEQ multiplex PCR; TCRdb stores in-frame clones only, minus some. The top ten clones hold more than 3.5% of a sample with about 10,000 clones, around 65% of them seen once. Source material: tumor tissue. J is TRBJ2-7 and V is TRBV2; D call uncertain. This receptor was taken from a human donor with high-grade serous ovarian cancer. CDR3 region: CASSEALRAYEQYF. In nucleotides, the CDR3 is TGTGCCAGCAGTGAAGCGCTTCGGGCCTACGAGCAGTACTTC. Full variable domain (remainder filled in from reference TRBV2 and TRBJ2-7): EPEVTQTPSHQVTQMGQEVILRCVPISNHLYFYWYRQILGQKVEFLVSFYNNEISEKSEIFDDQFSVERPDGSNFTLKIRSTKLEDSAMYFCASSEALRAYEQYFGPGTRLTVT.